What follows are 8 T cell receptor beta chains derived from one specimen sequenced in a study of cytomegalovirus exposure and HLA in healthy donors. The primer mix had 60 Vbeta and 13 Jbeta primers. Data came from immunoSEQ multiplex PCR; TCRdb stores just in-frame clones and leaves some out. Among some 140,000 clones listed, over 60% were seen once. Sequencing input: PBMCs. These receptors were obtained from a male donor in good health and CMV-seropositive.

This clone was found a few times. This sequence joins TRBV6-1 and TRBJ2-7; D remains ambiguous. V lost 5 bases, J lost 4 bases, and 6 bases lay in between. CDR3 length: 11 residues. Germline V gene sequence: CDR1 MNHNS, CDR2 SASEGT. The CDR3 here is CASSFNYEQYF. Written as DNA, the CDR3 is TGTGCCAGCAGTTTTAATTACGAGCAGTACTTC.

The V and J genes are TRBV21-1 and TRBJ2-1; the table's D call, TRBD2, was not checked against the DNA. TRBV21-1 is shown as a pseudogene. CDR3 length equals 16 residues. The CDR3 coding sequence is TGTGCCAGCAGCAAATGGGAGCGGGGGGGTTGGCATGAGCAGTTCTTC. Protein sequence: CASSKWERGGWHEQFF.

The rearrangement uses TRBV15 and TRBJ1-3, with 9 bases identical to TRBD1. The CDR3 length is 20 residues. Germline loops: CDR1 LNHNV, CDR2 YYDKDF (reference sequence). V shed 5 bases, J shed 4 bases, and the junction held 21 bases outside the gene matches. This chain's CDR3 is CATSHSFPGQGWTKGNTIYF. In DNA, the CDR3 is TGTGCCACCAGCCACTCTTTCCCGGGACAGGGATGGACGAAAGGAAACACCATATATTTT.

The rearrangement uses TRBV4-1 and TRBJ2-7, with 11 bases aligning to TRBD1. This CDR3 has 16 amino acids. Germline CDR1 MGHRA, CDR2 YSYEKL. V gave up 3 bases and J gave up 6 bases; unmatched junction bases: 10. In nucleotides, the CDR3 is TGCGCCAGCAGCCACTCCAAAGGACAGGGGGCAGTCGAGCAGTACTTC. Its translation is CASSHSKGQGAVEQYF.

The chain is built from TRBV7-8 and TRBJ1-4; no reliable D call. Germline loops: CDR1 SGHVS, CDR2 FQNEAQ. The CDR3 contains 15 residues. Trimming removed 1 base from V and 0 bases from J, with 6 bases in between. The CDR3 here is CASSLVRSTNEKLFF. The DNA of the CDR3 is TGTGCCAGCAGCTTAGTCAGATCAACTAATGAAAAACTGTTTTTT.

CDR3 sequence: CASSLRATHPGSPSYEQYF. The CDR3 nucleotides read TGTGCCAGCAGCTTAAGGGCTACCCACCCGGGGTCCCCCTCCTACGAGCAGTACTTC. The V and J genes are TRBV7-6 and TRBJ2-5; the D gene is possibly TRBD2 (5 bases). The J call is in doubt because the DNA end fits TRBJ2-7 better. CDR1 and CDR2 from the germline V gene are SGHVS and FNYEAQ. The CDR3 is 19 residues long.

CDR3 sequence (DNA): TGCAGCGTCTTTTCGAACATTCAGTACTTC. Translated: CSVFSNIQYF. The rearrangement joins TRBV29-1 to TRBJ2-4, with unresolved D. The CDR3 is 10 amino acids. With 6 bases removed from V and 7 bases from J, the gap between germline ends came to 7 bases. In germline, CDR1 is SQVTM, CDR2 ANQGSEA.

This clone was detected a few times. The chain combines TRBV7-2 with TRBJ2-2; TRBD2 agrees at 9 bases. V shed 2 bases, J shed 4 bases, and the junction held 2 bases outside the gene matches. Per the germline V gene, CDR1 is SGHTA and CDR2 is FQGNSA. This CDR3 region has 15 residues. This CDR3 reads CASSLWTSVTGELFF. CDR3 bases: TGTGCCAGCAGCTTATGGACTAGCGTCACCGGGGAGCTGTTTTTT.